The rows below give T cell receptor beta chains drawn from one sample of a study of Graves' ophthalmopathy and Graves' hyperthyroidism. Via MiXCR, TCRdb re-called the multiplex PCR reads, giving one row per CDR3 protein. Of roughly 410,000 distinct CDR3 sequences in the sample, approximately 15% were seen once. The sequenced sample was peripheral blood. Every receptor here comes from a woman younger than 30 with stable Graves' hyperthyroidism. The CDR3 runs from the conserved cysteine through the conserved F or W. A D gene is named only where the DNA matches it firmly. Not every row has a clone size; where given, it reads once, few, many or a size class.

clone_size	d_call	v_call	j_call	cdr3_nt	cdr3_aa
many	TRBD1	TRBV28	TRBJ2-7	TGTGCTGGACAGGGGGCGGGGGAGCAGTACTTC	CAGQGAGEQYF
many	.	TRBV6-5	TRBJ1-5	TGTGCCAGCAGAAACGCGCGCAATCAGCCCCAGCATTTT	CASRNARNQPQHF
many	.	TRBV20-1	TRBJ2-4	TGCAGTGCTAGCCAACAGAGAACCAAAAACATTCAGTACTTC	CSASQQRTKNIQYF
many	.	TRBV3-1	TRBJ2-7	TGTGCCAGCAGTCCAGAAGTGGCGAGCTCCTACGAGCAGTACTTC	CASSPEVASSYEQYF
many	.	TRBV6-1	TRBJ2-5	TGTGCCAGCAGTGAAGCGCAATCGGGGGAGACCCAGTACTTC	CASSEAQSGETQYF
.	TRBD2	TRBV6-2/TRBV6-3	TRBJ2-3	TGTGCCAGCAGTTACTCGATTGCGGGGGGCCAAACAGATACGCAGTATTTT	CASSYSIAGGQTDTQYF
many	.	TRBV6-1	TRBJ2-7	TGTGCCACACTCTCGGACAGTTATACCTACGAGCAGTACTTC	CATLSDSYTYEQYF
many	.	TRBV24-1	TRBJ1-5	TGTGCCACCAGTGACAGGGTGAGCAATCAGCCCCAGCATTTT	CATSDRVSNQPQHF
many	.	TRBV12-3/TRBV12-4	TRBJ1-1	TGTGCCAGCACCCTACACCCGAACACTGAAGCTTTCTTT	CASTLHPNTEAFF
many	TRBD1	TRBV6-1	TRBJ1-2	TGTGCCAGCAGTGGGACAGGGGGCGCGGCTCCCTATGGCTACACCTTC	CASSGTGGAAPYGYTF
many	.	TRBV6-5	TRBJ1-1	TGTGCCAGCCTTGGACAGCAACAAGCTTTCTTT	CASLGQQQAFF
many	TRBD1	TRBV19	TRBJ1-1	TGTGCCAGTAGTTCCGCGCCGGGACAGGGGTTTATGAACACTGAAGCTTTCTTT	CASSSAPGQGFMNTEAFF
many	.	TRBV19	TRBJ1-2	TGTGCCAGTAGTCGGTCATACTATGGCTACACCTTC	CASSRSYYGYTF